Reported below is one T cell receptor (beta chain). Its antigen remains unidentified. The data stem from a study of blood T cells in healthy people across ages. Whole-study findings and limits: Greater diversity and more naive CD4+ cells were seen in long-lived donors than in aged donors. Unsorted PBMCs prevented conclusive naive versus antigen-experienced comparison.

Extraction yielded at least 5 micrograms of total RNA per sample. Using a J-beta primer mix together with a sample-barcoded 5' primer, a second PCR was run for roughly 7 to 12 cycles. A template-switch adaptor with 12 random nucleotides tagged each cDNA molecule. TCRdb used MiXCR to reprocess the 5' RACE reads, holding one entry per CDR3 protein. The data show some 1.5 million distinct CDR3 sequences, 35% to 45% seen once. This clonotype was obtained from a woman under 30 in good health. Sequenced material: blood.

The chain's CDR3 is CASSYSGTGGSGYNEQFF. DNA for the CDR3: TGTGCCAGCAGTTACTCCGGGACAGGGGGATCGGGTTACAATGAGCAGTTCTTC. V and J are TRBV6-5 and TRBJ2-1, with TRBD1 matching over 11 bases. With V trimmed by 0 bases and J by 4 bases, 8 bases remained unmatched. Germline CDR1 is MNHEY and CDR2 is SVGAGI. The CDR3 runs to 18 residues.